The 14 T cell receptor beta chains listed next were all sequenced from one sample in a study of cytomegalovirus exposure and HLA in healthy donors. Researchers ran the PCR with 60 Vbeta and 13 Jbeta primers. Here immunoSEQ multiplex PCR was the method, and the copy in TCRdb shows in-frame clones only, minus some. Here the sample spans 160,000 or so clones, about four fifths being singletons. Sample: PBMCs. Source of these receptors: a woman aged 45 to 65 in good health and CMV-seronegative.

The DNA for the CDR3 is TGTGCCAGCCGGCGAGCGGGGTCACCCCAAGAGACCCAGTACTTC. Translating gives CASRRAGSPQETQYF. The V and J genes are TRBV2 and TRBJ2-5; 7 nucleotides line up with TRBD2. Trimming at V came to 8 bases and at J to 1 base, leaving 10 bases not matched to a gene. Germline V gives CDR1 SNHLY, CDR2 FYNNEI. This CDR3 is 15 amino acids long.

The rearrangement uses TRBV5-6 and TRBJ1-1; D possibly corresponds to TRBD1 (6 bases). Trimming removed 4 bases from V and 4 bases from J, with 8 bases in between. CDR1 SGHDT and CDR2 YYEEEE come from the germline V gene. This CDR3 region has 12 residues. The CDR3 coding sequence is TGTGCCAGCAGCAGGGGGAGCACTGAAGCTTTCTTT. This gives the protein CASSRGSTEAFF. The complete variable domain, with remaining parts taken from reference TRBV5-6 and TRBJ1-1, reads DAGVTQSPTHLIKTRGQQVTLRCSPKSGHDTVSWYQQALGQGPQFIFQYYEEEERQRGNFPDRFSGHQFPNYSSELNVNALLLGDSALYLCASSRGSTEAFFGQGTRLTVV.

The chain couples TRBV4-2 to TRBJ2-7; 11 positions agree with TRBD1. This CDR3 contains 14 residues. The J segment lost 3 bases and the V segment lost 5 bases, leaving 3 bases of the junction unmatched. Per germline, CDR1 LGHNA and CDR2 YNFKEQ. This chain's CDR3 is CASSYGTGGYEQYF. In DNA form, the CDR3 reads TGTGCCAGCAGCTATGGGACAGGGGGCTACGAGCAGTACTTC.

The V call is TRBV28, the J call TRBJ2-7, with 9 bases that match TRBD1. The CDR3 loop spans 18 amino acids. Germline V gives CDR1 MDHEN, CDR2 SYDVKM. J lost 4 bases, V lost 5 bases, and 18 bases had no gene match. The DNA for the CDR3 is TGTGCCAGCAGTCCGGGACAGGGTCATTTCGGCCTTTCTTACGAGCAGTACTTC. Translated, it gives CASSPGQGHFGLSYEQYF.

The chain employs TRBV5-1 and TRBJ2-7; D gene uncertain. There are 12 residues in the CDR3. Trimming removed 2 bases from V and 2 bases from J, with 5 bases in between. Germline lookup yields CDR1 SGHRS and CDR2 YFSETQ. CDR3 sequence reads: CASSFNTYEQYF. For the CDR3, the DNA is TGCGCCAGCAGCTTTAATACCTACGAGCAGTACTTC.

This chain uses TRBV6-1 with TRBJ1-5; possible D gene TRBD1, 5 bases. V lost 8 bases and J 2 bases, leaving 10 bases between the germline ends. Germline V gene sequence: CDR1 MNHNS, CDR2 SASEGT. The CDR3 runs to 13 residues. The CDR3 loop reads CASAREGNQPQHF. DNA for the CDR3: TGTGCCAGCGCCAGGGAGGGCAATCAGCCCCAGCATTTT.

J is TRBJ1-2 and V is TRBV2; D is perhaps TRBD1 (6 bases). The CDR3 runs 14 residues. Germline V lookup: CDR1 SNHLY, CDR2 FYNNEI. The V gene lost 1 base and the J gene lost 2 bases, with 8 bases spanning the gap. The CDR3 is CASSEEGQNYGYTF. DNA of the CDR3: TGTGCCAGCAGTGAAGAAGGACAGAACTATGGCTACACCTTC.

This sequence joins TRBV19 and TRBJ1-1; 12 positions agree with TRBD1. The CDR3 is 16 residues long. V lost 3 bases to trimming and J lost 1 base; unmatched junction nucleotides: 3. Germline V gene sequence: CDR1 LNHDA, CDR2 SQIVND (reference sequence). CDR3 residues: CASSMGTGGENTEAFF. The CDR3 nucleotides are TGTGCCAGTAGTATGGGGACAGGGGGCGAGAACACTGAAGCTTTCTTT.

This chain joins TRBV5-1 and TRBJ2-1; the D gene is possibly TRBD1 (7 bases). The length of the CDR3 is 14 residues. Deletions cut 4 bases from V and 7 bases from J, with 15 bases between. Per germline, CDR1 SGHRS and CDR2 YFSETQ. The DNA for the CDR3 is TGCGCCAGCAGCCAGGGGGACTGGCGGAATGAGCAGTTCTTC. Translated: CASSQGDWRNEQFF.

V usage is TRBV7-9 and J usage is TRBJ2-3, with 7 bases aligning to TRBD2. The germline gives CDR1 SEHNR, CDR2 FQNEAQ (reference sequence). The CDR3 has 18 amino acids. Trimming at V came to 5 bases and at J to 3 bases, leaving 17 bases not matched to a gene. CDR3 region: CASSPKGFEGGSTDTQYF. CDR3 in DNA: TGTGCCAGCAGCCCGAAGGGGTTCGAGGGCGGGAGTACAGATACGCAGTATTTT.

The chain carries TRBV30 and TRBJ2-5; D is possibly TRBD1 (8 bases). The DNA matches TRBJ2-7 better at its end, which makes the J call doubtful. Germline V gives CDR1 GTSNPN, CDR2 SVGIG (reference sequence). CDR3 length: 16 residues. The CDR3 sequence: CAWSSPPGGSGNEQYF. CDR3 sequence (DNA): TGTGCCTGGAGTTCCCCTCCAGGGGGCAGCGGGAACGAGCAGTACTTC.

V usage is TRBV29-1 and J usage is TRBJ2-2; the D is unclear. Germline-derived CDR1 and CDR2 are SQVTM and ANQGSEA. This CDR3 is 14 amino acids long. Trimming shortened V by 6 bases and J by 3 bases, and 14 bases separated the two germline ends. Here the CDR3 DNA reads TGCAGCGTGCTCGGGTTTCTGGACACCGGGGAGCTGTTTTTT. It codes for CSVLGFLDTGELFF.

The rearrangement links TRBV5-5 to TRBJ2-3; TRBD2 might be the D (5 bases). The CDR3 length is 15 residues. Trimming took off 2 bases at V and 0 bases at J, with 10 bases between the two ends. Germline-derived CDR1 and CDR2 are SGHKS and YYEKEE (reference sequence). This CDR3 reads CASSFASLSTDTQYF. CDR3 DNA: TGTGCCAGCAGCTTCGCTAGCCTTAGCACAGATACGCAGTATTTT.

The V call is TRBV7-9, the J call TRBJ1-5; tentative D call: TRBD1 (5 bases). Trimming took off 1 base at V and 7 bases at J, with 8 bases between the two ends. This CDR3 spans 13 amino acids. Germline V gene lookup returns CDR1 SEHNR and CDR2 FQNEAQ (reference sequence). The CDR3 here is CASSLEGKQPQHF. CDR3 in DNA: TGTGCCAGCAGCTTAGAGGGGAAGCAGCCCCAGCATTTT.